The 3 T cell receptor beta chains below all came from one sample that was sequenced in a study of T cell responses to AZD1222 COVID-19 vaccine. Sequencing was performed with immunoSEQ multiplex PCR; in TCRdb, only in-frame clones are kept and a portion is missing. The sample holds about 130,000 clones; approximately 88% are singletons and the top ten take around 5.6%. The sample here was peripheral blood, taken on day 0 of AZD1222 vaccination. The receptors originated from an adult in good health.

This clone was picked up one time. The chain links TRBV12-3 or TRBV12-4 to TRBJ2-1; the D gene is possibly TRBD1 (5 bases). The V gene lost 5 bases and the J gene lost 7 bases, with 9 bases spanning the gap. CDR3 length: 12 amino acids. This CDR3 reads CASSLGVNEQFF. Written as DNA, the CDR3 is TGTGCCAGCAGTCTAGGGGTGAATGAGCAGTTCTTC.

The chain couples TRBV4-1 to TRBJ2-5, with 7 bases identical to TRBD1. Germline-derived CDR1 and CDR2 are MGHRA and YSYEKL. This CDR3 has 15 residues. The ends lost 1 base at V and 2 bases at J; junction bases unmatched: 4. CDR3 DNA sequence: TGCGCCAGCAGCCAAGGAGGGGGCAGGCAAGAGACCCAGTACTTC. The encoded protein is CASSQGGGRQETQYF.

This chain uses TRBV6-2 or TRBV6-3 with TRBJ1-2; D might be TRBD1 (6 bases). This CDR3 has 15 residues. Between the trimmed V and J ends, which lost 6 bases and 3 bases, there was a span of 17 bases. Germline V CDR1 and CDR2: MNHEY, SVGEGT. The CDR3 DNA follows: TGTGCCAGCAGCGAGGGACAATTGGATGACTATGGCTACACCTTC. This translates into CASSEGQLDDYGYTF.